A selection of T cell receptor beta chains follows, all from one sample in a study of T cell repertoires in cytomegalovirus infection. Antigens of these TCRs are unknown. TCRdb processed the reads anew with MiXCR; each CDR3 protein has one entry. The table includes about 890,000 distinct CDR3 sequences, approximately 33% detected once. The sequenced sample was cultured CD8+ T cells from PBMCs, obtained from culture after CMV antigen stimulation. Receptor source: a human donor in good health (CMV status not recorded). Some clones in this sample may be carry-over from other donors' samples. The CDR3 runs from the conserved cysteine through the conserved F or W. Fields, in order: V gene, D gene, clone size, J gene, CDR3 DNA, CDR3 protein. The D gene is left open where the match is weak. Some rows have no size entry. The others give once, few or many, or a class for an expanded clone.

>TRBV7-4|TRBD1|-|TRBJ2-4
TGTGCCAGCAGCTCTAGGGACCAAGGGGGCCAGCACTTC
CASSSRDQGGQHF
>TRBV3-1|-|few|TRBJ1-1
TGTGCCAGCAGCCCTGCGGGAGCCAAGAACACTGAAGCTTTCTTT
CASSPAGAKNTEAFF
>TRBV28|-|few|TRBJ2-4
TGTGCCAGCAGTTTTCCTGGGGAGAGGGCGGTCCTAGCCAAAAACATTCAGTACTTC
CASSFPGERAVLAKNIQYF
>TRBV15|-|once|TRBJ2-1
TGTGCCACCAGTATAGACAGCGAGGGGTACAATGAGCAGTTCTTC
CATSIDSEGYNEQFF
>TRBV2|-|-|TRBJ1-1
TGTGCCAGCAGTGTTTCCGACCCGCGAGCTTTCTTT
CASSVSDPRAFF
>TRBV7-6|TRBD2|few|TRBJ2-7
TGTGCCAGCAGGAGTAGCGGGGATCGCTCCTACGAGCAGTACTTC
CASRSSGDRSYEQYF
>TRBV19|-|few|TRBJ1-5
TGTGCCAGTAGTCCGTCGGGGGAAGGCAATCAGCCCCAGCATTTT
CASSPSGEGNQPQHF
>TRBV28|TRBD1|-|TRBJ1-1
TGTGCCAGCAGTTTCCCCGGACAGGGGGCCGCGGAAGCTTTCTTT
CASSFPGQGAAEAFF
>TRBV7-3|-|-|TRBJ2-3
TGTGCCAGCAGCTTAATGGGAGGGGGAGATACGCAGTATTTT
CASSLMGGGDTQYF
>TRBV6-2/TRBV6-3|-|-|TRBJ2-1
TGTGCCAGCAGTTACGCGGGACCTTCCTACAATGAGCAGTTCTTC
CASSYAGPSYNEQFF
>TRBV9|TRBD1|-|TRBJ2-3
TGTGCCAGCAGCGCCTCCGGGACAGGAGACACAGATACGCAGTATTTT
CASSASGTGDTDTQYF
>TRBV5-3|TRBD2|-|TRBJ2-3
TGTGCCAGCAGCTACCTAGGACTAGACCCCACAGATACGCAGTATTTT
CASSYLGLDPTDTQYF
>TRBV12-3/TRBV12-4|-|-|TRBJ2-6
TGTGCCAGCAGTTTTGTCGCAGGCCGAAGCTCTGGGGCCAACGTCCTGACTTTC
CASSFVAGRSSGANVLTF